What follows are 7 T cell receptor beta chains derived from one specimen sequenced in a study of blood T cell repertoires in COVID-19 (dated by TCRdb to the early 2020s). Library preparation used the immunoSEQ multiplex PCR assay. As stored in TCRdb, this immuneACCESS dataset retains in-frame rearrangements with V and J assigned. A fraction of the clones does not appear; measured against another copy, unresolved V genes explain less than half of the discrepancy, and the remainder lacks a known reason. The sample records 270,000 or so clones, around 90% of which are singletons. Jointly, the top ten make up about 2% of the sample. The sequenced material came from peripheral blood. These receptors came from a woman aged 55-70 years with COVID-19, enrolled during active disease.

The chain employs TRBV5-4 and TRBJ2-7, with D possibly being TRBD1 (6 bases). The V and J ends lost 2 bases and 4 bases respectively, with 10 bases between them. The CDR3 consists of 13 residues. Germline lookup yields CDR1 SGHNT and CDR2 YYREEE (reference sequence). This CDR3 is CASSFWGPYEQYF. DNA of the CDR3: TGTGCCAGCAGCTTCTGGGGGCCTTACGAGCAGTACTTC. The whole variable domain, filled in from reference TRBV5-4 and TRBJ2-7, reads ETGVTQSPTHLIKTRGQQVTLRCSSQSGHNTVSWYQQALGQGPQFIFQYYREEENGRGNFPPRFSGLQFPNYSSELNVNALELDDSALYLCASSFWGPYEQYFGPGTRLTVT.

The CDR3 region is CASSLNGHRGYTF. CDR3 DNA sequence: TGTGCCAGCAGCTTAAACGGACATCGGGGCTACACCTTC. The chain uses TRBV7-9 and TRBJ1-2; the D gene is possibly TRBD1 (5 bases). There are 13 residues in the CDR3. Trimming cost V 2 bases and J 8 bases, with 12 bases left between them. Per the germline V gene, CDR1 is SEHNR and CDR2 is FQNEAQ (reference sequence).

The rearrangement links TRBV6-5 to TRBJ1-2; TRBD1 matches 9 bases. The CDR3 consists of 15 residues. Trimming cost V 4 bases and J 4 bases; bases outside gene matches: 7. Germline CDR1 is MNHEY and CDR2 is SVGAGI. Here the CDR3 DNA reads TGTGCCAGCAGTTTCCGGACAGGGGTTATCTATGGCTACACCTTC. It codes for CASSFRTGVIYGYTF.

The CDR3 DNA sequence: TGTGCCAGCGGCAGGGAGGGAGGGGCCAGTAACTATGGCTACACCTTC. As protein: CASGREGGASNYGYTF. This rearrangement joins TRBV5-4 to TRBJ1-2, with D perhaps matching TRBD1 (5 bases). This CDR3 has 16 amino acids. V shed 7 bases and J shed 1 base, with 20 bases lying between them. Germline lookup yields CDR1 SGHNT and CDR2 YYREEE (reference sequence).

This chain joins TRBV5-1 and TRBJ1-1, with no clear D. This CDR3 region has 16 residues. The germline CDR1 and CDR2 sequences are SGHRS and YFSETQ. V lost 2 bases, J lost 0 bases, and 14 bases lay in between. CDR3 loop: CASSFDPWAMNTEAFF. The CDR3 region has the DNA TGCGCCAGCAGCTTTGACCCGTGGGCTATGAACACTGAAGCTTTCTTT.

The chain is built from TRBV9 and TRBJ1-2; 8 bases are a match to TRBD1. Unmatched junction bases numbered 13, after V lost 6 bases and J lost 6 bases. This CDR3 is built from 15 residues. Per germline, CDR1 SGDLS and CDR2 YYNGEE. This CDR3 reads CASTLQLTGVHGYTF. CDR3 sequence (DNA): TGTGCCAGCACCTTACAGTTGACAGGGGTTCATGGCTACACCTTC.

The J gene is TRBJ2-2, the V gene TRBV5-1; 8 bases are shared with TRBD1. Germline V gene lookup returns CDR1 SGHRS and CDR2 YFSETQ. The CDR3 loop spans 15 amino acids. The V segment lost 5 bases and the J segment 7 bases; nucleotides outside the gene matches: 10. CDR3 sequence: CASSFIQGAGGELFF. For the CDR3, the DNA is TGCGCCAGCAGTTTTATCCAGGGGGCCGGCGGGGAGCTGTTTTTT. Based on the CDR3 plus reference TRBV5-1 and TRBJ2-2, the full variable domain is KAGVTQTPRYLIKTRGQQVTLSCSPISGHRSVSWYQQTPGQGLQFLFEYFSETQRNKGNFPGRFSGRQFSNSRSEMNVSTLELGDSALYLCASSFIQGAGGELFFGEGSRLTVL.